This is a list of T cell receptor beta chains from one sample in a study of shared clonotypes between healthy human individuals. The data were produced by immunoSEQ multiplex PCR, yet TCRdb's version contains in-frame clones alone and is incomplete. The sample lists millions of clones; 90% to 95% were seen once. Sequencing was carried out using naive CD4+ T cells sorted from blood. The receptors shown here come from a man aged 18-30 years in good health. Each CDR3 is given with its conserved first and last residue.

V gene,CDR3 protein
TRBV7-9,CASSLGLAPYEQYF
TRBV7-9,CASSLRVDQPQHF
TRBV6-6,CASRGAANEKLFF
TRBV5-1,CASSLVVAGPTDTQYF
TRBV7-2,CASSLGTFSGRADTQYF
TRBV30,CAWSSRRTNEKLFF
TRBV30,CAWSVRYGLANRTDTQYF
TRBV5-1,CASSLAGSGEGETQYF
TRBV5-1,CASSLDRLSGNTIYF
TRBV12-5,CASARDSAYGYTF
TRBV7-2,CAGSLEPEETQYF
TRBV30,CAWRADRSEQFF
TRBV30,CAWSVWGSGELFF
TRBV7-8,CASSLGSGGAYNEQFF
TRBV23-1,CASSQSFGALDLNSPLHF
TRBV5-4,CASSLLGRMIQETQYF
TRBV4-1,CASSQVDRGNGNTIYF
TRBV6-5,CASSYWDRGEPYEQYF
TRBV10-3,CAISESRSQPQHF
TRBV4-3,CASSQDLLNNEQFF
TRBV27,CASRPDRVSGANVLTF
TRBV10-1,CASSDGLAGGQNEQFF
TRBV18,CASSPQSGRGGTHEQYF
TRBV6-5,CASSYHEAYGNQPQHF
TRBV2,CASSVSGSQNSPLHF
TRBV5-1,CASKWDTGELFF
TRBV28,CASRAGTQPQHF
TRBV6-1,CASSGGQLINYGYTF
TRBV19,CASSVGTGYGYTF
TRBV6-4,CASRVTGEMNTEAFF
TRBV10-3,CAISEFNLNEQYF
TRBV9,CASSVGTGDLYEQYF
TRBV7-7,CASSLGGAGGLYNEQFF
TRBV18,CASSPPISGGVGYEQYF
TRBV4-2,CASSQGLAGGQNEQFF
TRBV10-3,CAISEGLAGGDTQYF